This T cell receptor (beta chain) was observed in a study of cytomegalovirus exposure and HLA in healthy donors. PCR was performed using 60 Vbeta and 13 Jbeta primers. Here immunoSEQ multiplex PCR was the method, and the copy in TCRdb shows in-frame clones only, minus some. The sample shows approximately 290,000 clones, 80% of them seen only once. The germline V and J ends were trimmed by 10 bases and 5 bases, with 5 bases remaining between them. This CDR3 is 9 amino acids long. Germline CDR1 MDHEN, CDR2 SYDVKM. The sample taken for sequencing was PBMCs. This chain connects TRBV28 to TRBJ1-2; D gene ambiguous. The sequence derives from a girl under 10 years old in good health and CMV-seronegative. CDR3 in DNA: TGTGCCACAGGTTATGGCTACACCTTC. Protein product: CATGYGYTF.